This is a list of T cell receptor beta chains from one sample in a study of T cells after yellow fever vaccination. MiXCR, applied by TCRdb to the 5' RACE reads, yields one record per CDR3 protein. This table holds hundreds of thousands of distinct CDR3 sequences, roughly 8.7% found once. The sequenced sample was PBMCs, obtained on the day of the first yellow fever vaccination. These receptor sequences come from a man between 18 and 35 years old who received the YFV17D yellow fever vaccine. CDR3s include the opening cysteine and the closing phenylalanine or tryptophan. A D gene is named only where the DNA matches it firmly. Only some rows state a clone size, as once, few, many or a class for expanded clones.

d_gene | j_gene | abundance | v_gene | CDR3nt | CDR3aa
. | TRBJ1-5 | . | TRBV2 | TGTGCCAGCAAATGGGAGAAGGGGAGCAATCAGCCCCAGCATTTT | CASKWEKGSNQPQHF
. | TRBJ1-5 | . | TRBV4-2 | TGTGCCAGCAGCCCGCCGGGGGAAGCAAGCCAGCCCCAGCATTTT | CASSPPGEASQPQHF
TRBD1 | TRBJ1-6 | few | TRBV6-1 | TGTGCCAGCAGTGATGCGGGACAGGGGAATTCACCCCTCCACTTT | CASSDAGQGNSPLHF
TRBD2 | TRBJ2-3 | . | TRBV29-1 | TGCAGCGTTGAAGCACGGGGGGGCCCCACAGATACGCAGTATTTT | CSVEARGGPTDTQYF
. | TRBJ1-3 | many | TRBV21-1 | TGTGCCAGCAGCCGAGACAGGGGTTCAGGAAACACCATATATTTT | CASSRDRGSGNTIYF
. | TRBJ1-4 | few | TRBV9 | TGTGCCAGCAGCCCAACGCTACAGGGAAGAAAGGAAAAACTGTTTTTT | CASSPTLQGRKEKLFF
. | TRBJ2-2 | many | TRBV20-1 | TGCAGTGCTAGAGATGAAGCGAACACCGGGGAGCTGTTTTTT | CSARDEANTGELFF
. | TRBJ2-7 | . | TRBV9 | TGTGCCAGCAGCGCCCGGGACACAACCTACGAGCAGTACTTC | CASSARDTTYEQYF
TRBD2 | TRBJ2-5 | few | TRBV7-9 | TGTGCCAGCAGCTTAAGGATCCCAGCGGGGGTCTTAGGGACCCAGTACTTC | CASSLRIPAGVLGTQYF
. | TRBJ2-1 | few | TRBV4-3 | TGCGCCAGCAGCCAAGATTGGACAAATGAGCAGTTCTTC | CASSQDWTNEQFF
TRBD1 | TRBJ2-1 | . | TRBV4-3 | TGCGCCAGCAGCCAAGATCTACGGACAGGGGGGAGAAATGAGCAGTTCTTC | CASSQDLRTGGRNEQFF
. | TRBJ2-6 | few | TRBV7-9 | TGTGCCAGCAGCTTCAGCCGGAGCTCTGGGGCCAACGTCCTGACTTTC | CASSFSRSSGANVLTF
. | TRBJ1-1 | few | TRBV5-1 | TGCGCCAGCAGCTTGATGTGGGTAGGGAACACTGAAGCTTTCTTT | CASSLMWVGNTEAFF
. | TRBJ2-1 | . | TRBV7-9 | TGTGCCAGCAGCCGCCCAGGGGACTGGCAGTTCTTC | CASSRPGDWQFF
TRBD2 | TRBJ2-2 | few | TRBV4-2 | TGTGCCAGCAGCCGGGGGGGACTAGCTGCCGGGGAGCTGTTTTTT | CASSRGGLAAGELFF
. | TRBJ1-5 | many | TRBV12-3/TRBV12-4 | TGTGCCAGCACCTTTGCAGGTCCCAATCAGCCCCAGCATTTT | CASTFAGPNQPQHF
. | TRBJ1-5 | few | TRBV20-1 | TGCAGTGCTAGAAGGCGGGACTACAATCAGCCCCAGCATTTT | CSARRRDYNQPQHF
. | TRBJ2-1 | few | TRBV28 | TGTGCCAGCGAAGGAAACAGGGTAGGCTACAATGAGCAGTTCTTC | CASEGNRVGYNEQFF
. | TRBJ2-2 | . | TRBV7-6 | TGTGCCAGCAGCTTAGCGGCGGGGTTCAACACCGGGGAGCTGTTTTTT | CASSLAAGFNTGELFF
TRBD2 | TRBJ2-5 | . | TRBV7-6 | TGTGCCAGCAGCTTAGTCCCGGCAGCGGGGGGAGTTCAAGAGACCCAGTACTTC | CASSLVPAAGGVQETQYF
TRBD1 | TRBJ2-3 | . | TRBV5-1 | TGCGCCAGCAGCTTGAGGGACAGGGACCCCGCCGGTACGCAGTATTTT | CASSLRDRDPAGTQYF
. | TRBJ2-3 | few | TRBV12-3/TRBV12-4 | TGTGCCAGCAGTTTCGTCTATACGCAGTATTTT | CASSFVYTQYF
. | TRBJ1-5 | few | TRBV24-1 | TGTGCCACCTCTTCGGGGGATAGCAATCAGCCCCAGCATTTT | CATSSGDSNQPQHF
TRBD2 | TRBJ2-5 | . | TRBV5-4 | TGTGCCAGCAGCGCGACGGCGAGCGGGGGGGCGGAGACCCAGTACTTC | CASSATASGGAETQYF
. | TRBJ2-7 | few | TRBV6-2/TRBV6-3 | TGTGCCAGCACCTGGTGGTCGGGATACGAGCAGTACTTC | CASTWWSGYEQYF
. | TRBJ1-2 | . | TRBV27 | TGTGCCAGCAGTTTAAGAGCGAACTATGGCTACACCTTC | CASSLRANYGYTF
. | TRBJ2-3 | . | TRBV6-4 | TGTGCCAGCAGTGACGAGGGGGGGGCCGCAGATACGCAGTATTTT | CASSDEGGAADTQYF
TRBD2 | TRBJ2-3 | many | TRBV7-2 | TGTGCCAGCAGCTTTTTAGCGGGGCACACAGATACGCAGTATTTT | CASSFLAGHTDTQYF
TRBD2 | TRBJ2-5 | . | TRBV12-3/TRBV12-4 | TGTGCCAGCAGTTTCATCGCGGGAATAGCGGGGGGGCGGACCCAGTACTTC | CASSFIAGIAGGRTQYF
. | TRBJ2-5 | few | TRBV12-3/TRBV12-4 | TGTGCCAGCAGTTCGGGGTCGGGTTTGGTCCAGTACTTC | CASSSGSGLVQYF
. | TRBJ2-1 | . | TRBV5-1 | TGCGCCAGCTGCTCACAGGATAGCTCCTACAATGAGCAGTTCTTC | CASCSQDSSYNEQFF
. | TRBJ1-1 | few | TRBV10-2 | TGCGCCAGCAGAAGTCGGGGTCAAAACACTGAAGCTTTCTTT | CASRSRGQNTEAFF
TRBD2 | TRBJ2-1 | . | TRBV2 | TGTGCCAGCATCTTCGCACTAGCGGGGGTTTCCTACAATGAGCAGTTCTTC | CASIFALAGVSYNEQFF
. | TRBJ1-6 | . | TRBV5-1 | TGCGCCAGCAGCGCCTCTTGGACAGAGACGCTCCACTTT | CASSASWTETLHF
TRBD1 | TRBJ1-1 | . | TRBV7-2 | TGTGCCAGCAGCTTAATTTCAGGGGGGAACACTGAAGCTTTCTTT | CASSLISGGNTEAFF
TRBD2 | TRBJ2-5 | many | TRBV12-3/TRBV12-4 | TGTGCCAGCAGTTTGGGGACTAGCGGGGGGAAGACCCAGTACTTC | CASSLGTSGGKTQYF
. | TRBJ1-5 | few | TRBV15 | TGTGCCACCAGCAGAGGACAGAGACAGCATTTT | CATSRGQRQHF
TRBD2 | TRBJ2-3 | many | TRBV7-2 | TGTGCCAGCAGCTTAGCCCGGACTAGCGGGGGCCTCACAGATACGCAGTATTTT | CASSLARTSGGLTDTQYF
. | TRBJ1-1 | . | TRBV12-3/TRBV12-4 | TGTGCCAGCAGTTTTGTGGCCCTCACTGAAGCTTTCTTT | CASSFVALTEAFF
TRBD1 | TRBJ1-3 | . | TRBV13 | TGTGCCAGCAGCCCCGGACAGGTACCCTCTGGAAACACCATATATTTT | CASSPGQVPSGNTIYF